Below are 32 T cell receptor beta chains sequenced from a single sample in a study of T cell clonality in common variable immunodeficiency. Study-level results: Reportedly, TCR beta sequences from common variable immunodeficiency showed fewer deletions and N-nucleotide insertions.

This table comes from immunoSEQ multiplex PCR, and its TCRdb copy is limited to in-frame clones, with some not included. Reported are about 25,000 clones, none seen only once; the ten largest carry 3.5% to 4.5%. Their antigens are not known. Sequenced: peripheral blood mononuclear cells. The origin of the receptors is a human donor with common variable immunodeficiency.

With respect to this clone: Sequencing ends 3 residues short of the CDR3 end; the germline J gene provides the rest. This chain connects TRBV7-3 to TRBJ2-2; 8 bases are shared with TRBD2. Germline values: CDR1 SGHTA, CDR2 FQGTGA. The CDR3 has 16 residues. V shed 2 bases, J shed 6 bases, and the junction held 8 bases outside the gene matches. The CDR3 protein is CASSLSPGTRSGELFF. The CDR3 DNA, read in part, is TGTGCCAGCAGCTTATCCCCCGGGACTAGGTCCGGGGAG.

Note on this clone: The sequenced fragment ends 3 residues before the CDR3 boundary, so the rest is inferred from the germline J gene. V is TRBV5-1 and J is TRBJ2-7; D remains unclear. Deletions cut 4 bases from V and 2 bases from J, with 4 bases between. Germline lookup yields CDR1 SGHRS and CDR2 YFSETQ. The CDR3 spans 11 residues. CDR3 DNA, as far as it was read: TGCGCCAGCAGCCTTACCTACGAG. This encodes CASSLTYE. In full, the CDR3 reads CASSLTYEQYF.

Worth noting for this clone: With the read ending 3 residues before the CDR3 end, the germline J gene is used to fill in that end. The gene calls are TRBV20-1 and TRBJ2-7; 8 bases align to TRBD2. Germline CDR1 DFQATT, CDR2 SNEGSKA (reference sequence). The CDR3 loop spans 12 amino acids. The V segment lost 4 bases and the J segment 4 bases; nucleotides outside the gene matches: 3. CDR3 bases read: TGCAGTGCTACCCTAGCGGGTTACGAG. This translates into CSATLAGYE. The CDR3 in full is CSATLAGYEQYF.

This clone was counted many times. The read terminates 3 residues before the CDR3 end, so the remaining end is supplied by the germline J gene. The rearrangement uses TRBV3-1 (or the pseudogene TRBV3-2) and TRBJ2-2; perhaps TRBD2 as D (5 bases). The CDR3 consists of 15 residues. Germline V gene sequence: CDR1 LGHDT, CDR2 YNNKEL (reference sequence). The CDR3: CASSQEAGTPGKLFF. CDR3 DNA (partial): TGTGCCAGCAGCCAAGAGGCAGGAACACCGGGGAAG.

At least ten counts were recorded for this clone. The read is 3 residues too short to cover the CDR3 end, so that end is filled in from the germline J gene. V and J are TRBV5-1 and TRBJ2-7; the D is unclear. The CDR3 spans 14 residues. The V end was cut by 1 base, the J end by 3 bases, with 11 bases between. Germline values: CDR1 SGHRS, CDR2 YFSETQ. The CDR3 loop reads CASSLSGGYYEQYF. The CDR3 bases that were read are TGCGCCAGCAGCTTGAGTGGCGGATACTACGAG.

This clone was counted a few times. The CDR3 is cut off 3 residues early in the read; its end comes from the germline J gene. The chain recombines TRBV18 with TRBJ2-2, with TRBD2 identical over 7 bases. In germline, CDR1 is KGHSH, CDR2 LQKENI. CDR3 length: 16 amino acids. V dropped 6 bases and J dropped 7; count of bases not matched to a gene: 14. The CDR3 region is CASSPAAGINGGELFF. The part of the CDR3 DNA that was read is TGTGCCAGCTCGCCGGCAGCGGGAATTAATGGCGGGGAG. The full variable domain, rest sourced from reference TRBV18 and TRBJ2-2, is NAGVMQNPRHLVRRRGQEARLRCSPMKGHSHVYWYRQLPEEGLKFMVYLQKENIIDESGMPKERFSAEFPKEGPSILRIQQVVRGDSAAYFCASSPAAGINGGELFFGEGSRLTVL.

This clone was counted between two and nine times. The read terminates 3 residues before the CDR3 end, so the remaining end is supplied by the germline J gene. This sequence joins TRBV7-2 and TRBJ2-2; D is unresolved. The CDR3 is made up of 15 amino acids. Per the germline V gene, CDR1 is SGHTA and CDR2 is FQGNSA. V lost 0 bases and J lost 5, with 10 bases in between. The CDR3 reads CASSLALSPTGELFF. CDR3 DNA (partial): TGTGCCAGCAGCTTAGCGCTATCTCCGACCGGGGAG.

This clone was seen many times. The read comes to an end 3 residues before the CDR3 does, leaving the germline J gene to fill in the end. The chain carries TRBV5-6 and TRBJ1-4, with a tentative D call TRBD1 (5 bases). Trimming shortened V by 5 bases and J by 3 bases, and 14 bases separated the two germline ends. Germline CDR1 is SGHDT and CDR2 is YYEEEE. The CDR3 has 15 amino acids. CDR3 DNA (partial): TGTGCCAGCAGTTTGCAGGGTTGGGCTAATGAAAAA. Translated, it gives CASSLQGWANEK. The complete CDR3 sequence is CASSLQGWANEKLFF.

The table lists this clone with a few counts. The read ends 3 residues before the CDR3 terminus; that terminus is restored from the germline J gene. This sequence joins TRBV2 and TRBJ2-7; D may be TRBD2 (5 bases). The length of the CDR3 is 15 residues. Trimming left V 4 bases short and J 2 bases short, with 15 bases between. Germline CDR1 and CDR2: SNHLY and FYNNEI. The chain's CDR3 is CASSVTRSPTYEQYF. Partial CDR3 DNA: TGTGCCAGCAGTGTTACTAGGAGCCCTACCTACGAG.

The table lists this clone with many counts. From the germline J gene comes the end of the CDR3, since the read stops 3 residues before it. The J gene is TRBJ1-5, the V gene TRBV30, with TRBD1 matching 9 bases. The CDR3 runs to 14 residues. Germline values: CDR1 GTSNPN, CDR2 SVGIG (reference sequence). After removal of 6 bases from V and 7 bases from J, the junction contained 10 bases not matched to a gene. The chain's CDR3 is CACRPGQGIQPQHF. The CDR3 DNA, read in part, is TGTGCCTGCAGACCGGGACAGGGAATCCAGCCC. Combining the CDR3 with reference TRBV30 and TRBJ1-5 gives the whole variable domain SQTIHQWPATLVQPVGSPLSLECTVEGTSNPNLYWYRQAAGRGLQLLFYSVGIGQISSEVPQNLSASRPQDRQFILSSKKLLLSDSGFYLCACRPGQGIQPQHFGDGTRLSIL.

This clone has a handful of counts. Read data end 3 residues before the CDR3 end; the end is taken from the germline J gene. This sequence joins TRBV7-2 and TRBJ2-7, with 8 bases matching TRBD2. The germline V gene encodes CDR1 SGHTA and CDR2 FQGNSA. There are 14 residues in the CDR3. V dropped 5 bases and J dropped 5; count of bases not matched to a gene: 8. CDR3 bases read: TGTGCCAGCAGCCTTAGCGGGATTGGGAACGAG. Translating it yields CASSLSGIGNE. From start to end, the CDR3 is CASSLSGIGNEQYF.

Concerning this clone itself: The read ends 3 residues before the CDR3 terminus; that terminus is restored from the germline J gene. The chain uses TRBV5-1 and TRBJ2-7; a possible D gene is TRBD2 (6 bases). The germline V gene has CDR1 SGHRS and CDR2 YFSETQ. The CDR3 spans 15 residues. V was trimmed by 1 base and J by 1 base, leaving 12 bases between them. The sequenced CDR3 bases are TGCGCCAGCAGCTTGTATGGCGGGATATCCTACGAG. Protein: CASSLYGGISYE. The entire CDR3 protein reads CASSLYGGISYEQYF. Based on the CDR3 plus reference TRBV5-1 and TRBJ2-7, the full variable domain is KAGVTQTPRYLIKTRGQQVTLSCSPISGHRSVSWYQQTPGQGLQFLFEYFSETQRNKGNFPGRFSGRQFSNSRSEMNVSTLELGDSALYLCASSLYGGISYEQYFGPGTRLTVT.

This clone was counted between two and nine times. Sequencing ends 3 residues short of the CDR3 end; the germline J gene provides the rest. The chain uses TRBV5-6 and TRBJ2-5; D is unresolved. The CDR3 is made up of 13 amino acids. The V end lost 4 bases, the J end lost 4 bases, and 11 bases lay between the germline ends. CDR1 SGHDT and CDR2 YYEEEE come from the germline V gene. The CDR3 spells CASSLTLGETQYF. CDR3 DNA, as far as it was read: TGTGCCAGCAGCCTTACCCTCGGAGAGACC.

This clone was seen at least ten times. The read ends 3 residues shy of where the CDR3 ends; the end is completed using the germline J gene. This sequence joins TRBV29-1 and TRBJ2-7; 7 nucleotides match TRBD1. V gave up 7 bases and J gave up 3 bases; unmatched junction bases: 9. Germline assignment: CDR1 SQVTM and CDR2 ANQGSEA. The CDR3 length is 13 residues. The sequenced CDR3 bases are TGCAGCGCGCTTTGGACAGGCAGCTACGAG. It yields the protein CSALWTGSYE. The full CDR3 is CSALWTGSYEQYF.

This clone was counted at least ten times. Partial CDR3 DNA: TGCGCCAGCAGCATGGACAGGGCGAGCACAGATACG. It specifies CASSMDRASTDT. The full CDR3 protein is CASSMDRASTDTQYF. This chain uses TRBV5-1 with TRBJ2-3, with TRBD1 identical over 8 bases. The read is 3 residues too short to cover the CDR3 end, so that end is filled in from the germline J gene. V was pared by 4 bases and J by 0 bases, with 4 bases of the junction left unmatched. Per the germline V gene, CDR1 is SGHRS and CDR2 is YFSETQ. The CDR3 loop spans 15 amino acids.

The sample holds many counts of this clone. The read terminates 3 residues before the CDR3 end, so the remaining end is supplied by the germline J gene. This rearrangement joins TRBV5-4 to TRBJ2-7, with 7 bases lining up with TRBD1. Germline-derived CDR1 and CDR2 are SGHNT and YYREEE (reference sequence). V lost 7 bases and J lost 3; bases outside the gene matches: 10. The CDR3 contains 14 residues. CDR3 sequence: CASGRDSTRYEQYF. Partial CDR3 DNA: TGTGCCAGCGGACGGGACAGTACACGCTACGAG.

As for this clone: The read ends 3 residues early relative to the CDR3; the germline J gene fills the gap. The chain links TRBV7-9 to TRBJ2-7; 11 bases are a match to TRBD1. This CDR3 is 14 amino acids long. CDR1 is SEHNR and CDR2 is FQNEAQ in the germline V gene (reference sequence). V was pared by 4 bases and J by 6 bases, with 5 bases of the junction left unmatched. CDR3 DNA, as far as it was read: TGTGCCAGCAGCTGGGGACAGGGGGGAGCCGAG. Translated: CASSWGQGGAE. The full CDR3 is CASSWGQGGAEQYF.

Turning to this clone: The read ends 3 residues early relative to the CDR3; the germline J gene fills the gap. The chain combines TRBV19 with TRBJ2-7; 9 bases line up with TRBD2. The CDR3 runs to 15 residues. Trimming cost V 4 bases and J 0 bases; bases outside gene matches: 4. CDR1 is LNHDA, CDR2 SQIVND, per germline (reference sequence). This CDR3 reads CASSTIAGASYEQYF. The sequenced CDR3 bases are TGTGCCAGTAGTACCATAGCGGGAGCCTCCTACGAG.

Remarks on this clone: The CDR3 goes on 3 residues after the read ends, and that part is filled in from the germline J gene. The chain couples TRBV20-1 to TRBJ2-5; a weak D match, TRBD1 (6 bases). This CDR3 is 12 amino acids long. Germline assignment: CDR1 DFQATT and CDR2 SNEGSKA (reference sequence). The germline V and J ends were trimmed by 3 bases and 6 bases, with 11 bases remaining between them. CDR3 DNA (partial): TGCAGTGCTAGTTGGCAGGGGCAGACC. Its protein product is CSASWQGQT. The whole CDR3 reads CSASWQGQTQYF.

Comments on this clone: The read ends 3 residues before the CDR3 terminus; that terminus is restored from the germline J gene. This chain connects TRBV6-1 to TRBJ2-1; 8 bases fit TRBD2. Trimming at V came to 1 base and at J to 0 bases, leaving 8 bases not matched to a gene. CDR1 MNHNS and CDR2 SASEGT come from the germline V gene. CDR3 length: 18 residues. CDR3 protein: CASSEVGGRSRSYNEQFF. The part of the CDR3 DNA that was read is TGTGCCAGCAGTGAAGTTGGCGGGAGGTCCCGCTCCTACAATGAG.

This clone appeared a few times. The CDR3 DNA, read in part, is TGTGCCAGCAGCTTAGCCGTTAACCAAGAGACC. It is translated as CASSLAVNQET. The entire CDR3 sequence reads CASSLAVNQETQYF. V usage is TRBV7-8 and J usage is TRBJ2-5; D is unresolved. The CDR3 end lies 3 residues beyond the end of the read and is filled in from the germline J gene. The CDR3 has 14 amino acids. Germline CDR1 reads SGHVS; CDR2 reads FQNEAQ. The V and J ends lost 0 bases and 0 bases respectively, with 5 bases between them.

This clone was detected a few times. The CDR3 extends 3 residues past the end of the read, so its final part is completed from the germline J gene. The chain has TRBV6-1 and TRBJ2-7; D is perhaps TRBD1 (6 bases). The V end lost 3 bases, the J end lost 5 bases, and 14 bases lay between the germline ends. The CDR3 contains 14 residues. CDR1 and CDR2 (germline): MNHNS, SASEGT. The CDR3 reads CASSDRTVMDEQYF. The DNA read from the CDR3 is TGTGCCAGCAGTGATCGGACAGTAATGGACGAG.

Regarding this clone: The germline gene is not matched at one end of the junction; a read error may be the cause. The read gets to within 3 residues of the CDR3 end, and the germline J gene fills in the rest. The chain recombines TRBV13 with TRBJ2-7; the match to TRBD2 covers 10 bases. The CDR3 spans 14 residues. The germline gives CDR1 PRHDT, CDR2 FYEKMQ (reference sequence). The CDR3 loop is CASSVGLAVYEQYF. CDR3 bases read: TGTGCCAGCAGCGTAGGACTAGCGGTCTACGAG.

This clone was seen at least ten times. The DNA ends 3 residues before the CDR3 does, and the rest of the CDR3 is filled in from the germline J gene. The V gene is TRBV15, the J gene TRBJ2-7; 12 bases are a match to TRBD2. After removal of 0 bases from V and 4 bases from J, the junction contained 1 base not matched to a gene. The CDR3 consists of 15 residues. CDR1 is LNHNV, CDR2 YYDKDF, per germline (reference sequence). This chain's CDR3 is CATSRETSGSYEQYF. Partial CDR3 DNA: TGTGCCACCAGCAGAGAGACTAGCGGGAGTTACGAG.

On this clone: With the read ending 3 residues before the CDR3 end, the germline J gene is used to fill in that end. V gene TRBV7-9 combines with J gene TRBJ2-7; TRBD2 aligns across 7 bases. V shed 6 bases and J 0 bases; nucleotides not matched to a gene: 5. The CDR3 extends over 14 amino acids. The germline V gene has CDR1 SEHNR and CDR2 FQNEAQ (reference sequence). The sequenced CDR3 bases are TGTGCCAGCAGGGCAGCGGGATCCTCCTACGAG. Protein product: CASRAAGSSYE. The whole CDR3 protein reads CASRAAGSSYEQYF. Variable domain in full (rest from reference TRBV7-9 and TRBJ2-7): DTGVSQNPRHKITKRGQNVTFRCDPISEHNRLYWYRQTLGQGPEFLTYFQNEAQLEKSRLLSDRFSAERPKGSFSTLEIQRTEQGDSAMYLCASRAAGSSYEQYFGPGTRLTVT.

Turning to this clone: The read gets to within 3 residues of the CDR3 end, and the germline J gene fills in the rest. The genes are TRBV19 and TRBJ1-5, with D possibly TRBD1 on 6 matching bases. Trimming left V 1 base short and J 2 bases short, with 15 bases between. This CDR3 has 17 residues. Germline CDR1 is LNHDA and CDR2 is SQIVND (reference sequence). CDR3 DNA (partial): TGTGCCAGTAGTATAGGGGGCAGGGGTGGAGGCAATCAGCCC. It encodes CASSIGGRGGGNQP. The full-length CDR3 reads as CASSIGGRGGGNQPQHF.

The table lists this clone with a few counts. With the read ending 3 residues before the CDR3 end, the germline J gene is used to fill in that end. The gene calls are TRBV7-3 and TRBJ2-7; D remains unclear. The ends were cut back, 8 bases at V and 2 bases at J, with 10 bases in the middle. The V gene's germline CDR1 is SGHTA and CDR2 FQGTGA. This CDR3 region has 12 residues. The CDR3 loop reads CASPNGPYEQYF. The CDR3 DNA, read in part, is TGTGCCAGCCCCAATGGGCCCTACGAG.

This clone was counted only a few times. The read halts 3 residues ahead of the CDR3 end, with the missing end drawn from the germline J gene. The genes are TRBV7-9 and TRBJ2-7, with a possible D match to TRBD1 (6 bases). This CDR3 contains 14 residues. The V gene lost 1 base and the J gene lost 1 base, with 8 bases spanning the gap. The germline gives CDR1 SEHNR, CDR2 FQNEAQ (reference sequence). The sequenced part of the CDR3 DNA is TGTGCCAGCAGCTTAGTGGGGACATCCTACGAG. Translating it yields CASSLVGTSYE. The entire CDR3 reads CASSLVGTSYEQYF.

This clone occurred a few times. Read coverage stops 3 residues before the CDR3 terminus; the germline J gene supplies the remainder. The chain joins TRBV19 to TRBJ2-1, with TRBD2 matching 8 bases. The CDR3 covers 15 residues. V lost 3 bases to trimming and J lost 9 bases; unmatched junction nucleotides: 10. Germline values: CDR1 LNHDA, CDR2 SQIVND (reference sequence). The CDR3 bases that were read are TGTGCCAGTAGTATGAATTATCGGGGGGGTGGTGAG. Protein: CASSMNYRGGGE. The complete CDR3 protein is CASSMNYRGGGEQFF.

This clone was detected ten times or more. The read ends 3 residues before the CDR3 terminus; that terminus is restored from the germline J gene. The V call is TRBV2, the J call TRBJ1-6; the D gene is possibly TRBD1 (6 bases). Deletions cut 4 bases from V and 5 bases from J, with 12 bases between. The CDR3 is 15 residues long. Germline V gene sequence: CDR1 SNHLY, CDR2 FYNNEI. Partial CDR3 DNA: TGTGCCAGCAGTGGTTCCAGGGGAGATAATTCACCC. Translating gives CASSGSRGDNSP. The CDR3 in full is CASSGSRGDNSPLHF.

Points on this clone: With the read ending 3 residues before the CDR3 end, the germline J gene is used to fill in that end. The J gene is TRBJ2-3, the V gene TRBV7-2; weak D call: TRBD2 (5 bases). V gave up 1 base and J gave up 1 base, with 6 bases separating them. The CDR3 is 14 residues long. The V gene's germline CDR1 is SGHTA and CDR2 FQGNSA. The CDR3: CASSLDGGTDTQYF. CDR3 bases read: TGTGCCAGCAGCTTAGACGGGGGCACAGATACG.

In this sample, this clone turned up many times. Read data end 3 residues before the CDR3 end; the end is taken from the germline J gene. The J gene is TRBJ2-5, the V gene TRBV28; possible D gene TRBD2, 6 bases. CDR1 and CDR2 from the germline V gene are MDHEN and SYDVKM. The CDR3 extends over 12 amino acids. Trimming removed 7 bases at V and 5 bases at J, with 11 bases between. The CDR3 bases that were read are TGTGCCAGCACCCACGGAGGGGAGACC. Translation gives CASTHGGET. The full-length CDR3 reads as CASTHGGETQYF.